The entry below gives a single TCR beta chain sequence along with its context. The antigen it recognizes is unknown. No base qualities exist here, and no much larger clone lies one base off it. Per the germline V gene, SNHLY is the CDR1 and FYNNEI is the CDR2. Inclusive of the bounding cysteine and phenylalanine, the CDR3 is 15 residues long. Kept here is only the CDR3 DNA, which spans 45 bases and is read in frame from base 1. V lost 4 bases and J lost 0 bases; the stretch between them is 12 bases long. This record belongs to a study of OX40 agonist ivuxolimab in advanced cancers. Turning to the overall study: Ivuxolimab, which targeted the costimulatory receptor OX40 (CD134), was an agonistic, fully human IgG2 monoclonal antibody. Intravenous ivuxolimab was administered to patients every 2 weeks at six dose levels: 0.01, 0.1, 0.3, 1.5, 3 and 10 mg/kg. Of the 50 to 55 dose-escalation patients, hepatocellular carcinoma was present in around 20, melanoma in around 15, renal cell carcinoma in 9 and head and neck cancer in 9. A male proportion of around 81% and a mean age of approximately 61 years, ranging from about 20 to 85, were recorded for the dose-escalation cohort. Prior anti-PD-1, anti-PD-L1 or anti-CTLA-4 therapy was permitted, and checkpoint inhibitors had been received by 30% to 40% of dose-escalation patients. Partial responses were achieved by three dose-escalation patients, of whom one had hepatocellular carcinoma and two had cutaneous melanoma. The purpose of peripheral TCRbeta sequencing was to test whether ivuxolimab changed TCR sequence diversity and led to clonal T-cell expansion. The paper describes the monotherapy dose-escalation part (N of about 47 patients) of the phase I trial of ivuxolimab.

Genomic DNA was extracted from sorted cells for sequencing of the TCRbeta CDR3 region. TCRbeta CDR3 regions were sequenced using the immunoSEQ Assay. The clones in this table, taken by TCRdb from immuneACCESS, are in-frame only. Not every clone is retained; where verified, under half of the shortfall comes from an unresolved V gene, and the cause of the rest is unknown. The sample table records more than 100,000 clones; 85% to 95% of these occur just once. The top ten clones comprise about 0.15% of the sample. The trial excluded patients who had a history of autoimmune disease or were on systemic immunosuppression. Peripheral blood for TCR sequencing was collected from all dose cohorts at baseline, on cycle 4 day 1, and on cycle 7 day 1. The samples were drawn from a first-in-human, open-label, multicenter phase I dose-escalation trial of ivuxolimab. Adults with locally advanced or metastatic melanoma, renal cell carcinoma, hepatocellular carcinoma or head and neck squamous cell carcinoma were enrolled in the trial. Before TCR sequencing, CD4+ T cells and CD8+ T cells were sorted from peripheral blood as separate populations.

The paper as a whole reports these results and caveats: Low levels of normalized T-cell clonal expansion were also seen in some nonresponding patients. Partial responders in the 0.1-3.0 mg/kg groups had among the lowest normalized peripheral clonal expansion, especially among CD8+ T cells. After ivuxolimab, expanded clones were on average more numerous among CD8+ T cells than among CD4+ T cells. Which antigens the clonally expanded peripheral T cells were specific for was not determined. At doses of 0.1 to 3.0 mg/kg, clonal expansion of both CD4+ and CD8+ blood T cells was observed from baseline to week 6.

The chain is encoded by TRBV2 joined to TRBJ1-2; matching of 6 bases hints at TRBD1 as the D gene. This sequence originates from an adult with an advanced solid tumor such as melanoma, head and neck, liver or kidney cancer. Sequencing used CD4+ or CD8+ T cells sorted from blood, obtained in a trial of the OX40 agonist ivuxolimab. The CDR3 reads CASSVTEGANYGYTF. The nucleotide sequence is TGTGCCAGCAGTGTTACAGAGGGGGCTAACTATGGCTACACCTTC. Full variable domain (CDR3 extended with the reference TRBV2 and TRBJ1-2 proteins): EPEVTQTPSHQVTQMGQEVILRCVPISNHLYFYWYRQILGQKVEFLVSFYNNEISEKSEIFDDQFSVERPDGSNFTLKIRSTKLEDSAMYFCASSVTEGANYGYTFGSGTRLTVV.